A selection of T cell receptor beta chains follows, all from one sample in a study of blood T cell repertoires in COVID-19. Measured with immunoSEQ multiplex PCR; TCRdb has only the in-frame clones, and not every one. This table has approximately 110,000 clones, about 94% appearing once. Input material: peripheral blood. The receptor set was obtained from a man over 45 with COVID-19, enrolled during active disease. CDR3s include the opening cysteine and the closing phenylalanine or tryptophan. The D gene is left open where the match is weak. The size field is filled for only some rows; it gives once, few, many or a size class.

v_gene: TRBV5-1
d_gene: -
abundance: -
j_gene: TRBJ2-2
CDR3nt: TGCGCCAGCAGCTTCACAGGGAGCGGTGGCGGGGAGCTGTTTTTT
CDR3aa: CASSFTGSGGGELFF

v_gene: TRBV24-1
d_gene: TRBD1
abundance: -
j_gene: TRBJ1-2
CDR3nt: TGTGCCACCAGTGATTCCGGGACAGGGGAATATGGCTACACCTTC
CDR3aa: CATSDSGTGEYGYTF

v_gene: TRBV7-2
d_gene: TRBD1
abundance: once
j_gene: TRBJ1-1
CDR3nt: TGTGCCAGCAGCTTTGAGCCGGGACAGGGCCCTGAAGCTTTCTTT
CDR3aa: CASSFEPGQGPEAFF

v_gene: TRBV4-1
d_gene: TRBD1
abundance: once
j_gene: TRBJ1-4
CDR3nt: TGCGCCAGCAGCCAAACACCGGGACAGACAAATGAAAAACTGTTTTTT
CDR3aa: CASSQTPGQTNEKLFF

v_gene: TRBV6-6
d_gene: -
abundance: -
j_gene: TRBJ1-6
CDR3nt: TGTGCCAGCAGTATACCGGGATCCCTTGGGGCACCCCTCCACTTT
CDR3aa: CASSIPGSLGAPLHF

v_gene: TRBV24-1
d_gene: TRBD2
abundance: -
j_gene: TRBJ2-3
CDR3nt: TGTGCCACCAGCGGACTAGCGAGCACAGATACGCAGTATTTT
CDR3aa: CATSGLASTDTQYF

v_gene: TRBV30
d_gene: -
abundance: -
j_gene: TRBJ1-5
CDR3nt: TGTGCCTGGAGTGTAGGCGGGGGAGATCAGCCCCAGCATTTT
CDR3aa: CAWSVGGGDQPQHF

v_gene: TRBV5-1
d_gene: TRBD2
abundance: -
j_gene: TRBJ2-3
CDR3nt: TGCGCCAGCAGCTTGGGTAGCGGGAGTATGACAGATACGCAGTATTTT
CDR3aa: CASSLGSGSMTDTQYF

v_gene: TRBV3-1/TRBV3-2
d_gene: TRBD1
abundance: -
j_gene: TRBJ1-2
CDR3nt: TGTGCCAGCAGCTCGGGACAGGGTTACGGCTACACCTTC
CDR3aa: CASSSGQGYGYTF

v_gene: TRBV5-4
d_gene: -
abundance: -
j_gene: TRBJ1-2
CDR3nt: TGTGCCAGCAGCCCTCAGGGGTACTATGGCTACACCTTC
CDR3aa: CASSPQGYYGYTF

v_gene: TRBV21-1
d_gene: -
abundance: -
j_gene: TRBJ2-1
CDR3nt: TGTGCCAGCAGCAAAGGGGCCAGGGTGTCCTACAATGAGCAGTTCTTC
CDR3aa: CASSKGARVSYNEQFF

v_gene: TRBV4-3
d_gene: TRBD2
abundance: -
j_gene: TRBJ2-1
CDR3nt: TGCGCCAGCAGCCAAGACACACTAGCGGGAGGCCGGGAGCAGTTCTTC
CDR3aa: CASSQDTLAGGREQFF

v_gene: TRBV30
d_gene: -
abundance: once
j_gene: TRBJ1-5
CDR3nt: TGTGCCTGGAGGGGTGGAGGGGAGGGTCAGCCCCAGCATTTT
CDR3aa: CAWRGGGEGQPQHF

v_gene: TRBV2
d_gene: TRBD2
abundance: -
j_gene: TRBJ2-1
CDR3nt: TGTGCCAGCAGACCCGGGGGACTAGTAGGGTACAATGAGCAGTTCTTC
CDR3aa: CASRPGGLVGYNEQFF

v_gene: TRBV4-1
d_gene: -
abundance: -
j_gene: TRBJ1-5
CDR3nt: TGCGCCAGCAGCCGTACAGGGCCCAATCAGCCCCAGCATTTT
CDR3aa: CASSRTGPNQPQHF

v_gene: TRBV10-3
d_gene: -
abundance: -
j_gene: TRBJ2-4
CDR3nt: TGTGCCATCAGTGAAGGGGGCGGGGAGATAAAAAACATTCAGTACTTC
CDR3aa: CAISEGGGEIKNIQYF

v_gene: TRBV6-5
d_gene: -
abundance: -
j_gene: TRBJ1-5
CDR3nt: TGTGCCAGCAGTAACGGTGCGGGTCAGCCCCAGCATTTT
CDR3aa: CASSNGAGQPQHF

v_gene: TRBV7-9
d_gene: TRBD1
abundance: -
j_gene: TRBJ2-3
CDR3nt: TGTGCCAGCAGCCCCGGACAGGTTTTGAGCACAGATACGCAGTATTTT
CDR3aa: CASSPGQVLSTDTQYF

v_gene: TRBV7-3
d_gene: TRBD2
abundance: -
j_gene: TRBJ2-1
CDR3nt: TGTGCCAGCAGCTTAACGACTAGCGGGAGAAATGAGCAGTTCTTC
CDR3aa: CASSLTTSGRNEQFF

v_gene: TRBV27
d_gene: -
abundance: -
j_gene: TRBJ1-1
CDR3nt: TGTGCCAGCAAGCGGGCAGGGAGGGACACTGAAGCTTTCTTT
CDR3aa: CASKRAGRDTEAFF

v_gene: TRBV12-3/TRBV12-4
d_gene: -
abundance: -
j_gene: TRBJ2-7
CDR3nt: TGTGCCAGCAGTTTAGAGGGGGAGAATGTGTACTTC
CDR3aa: CASSLEGENVYF

v_gene: TRBV29-1
d_gene: -
abundance: once
j_gene: TRBJ1-1
CDR3nt: TGCAGCGTAGCTAAAGGGGGTCGACGGTTGAACACTGAAGCTTTCTTT
CDR3aa: CSVAKGGRRLNTEAFF

v_gene: TRBV18
d_gene: -
abundance: -
j_gene: TRBJ2-7
CDR3nt: TGTGCCAGCTCACCTCCTACCTACGAGCAGTACTTC
CDR3aa: CASSPPTYEQYF

v_gene: TRBV9
d_gene: -
abundance: -
j_gene: TRBJ1-2
CDR3nt: TGTGCCAGCAGCGTAGAGGCAGGGCCGCGGGGCTACACCTTC
CDR3aa: CASSVEAGPRGYTF